The clone carrying this TCR beta chain was observed a few times. No antigen is known for it. From the reads, TCRdb called clonotypes with MiXCR, one entry per CDR3 protein. The table has around 340,000 distinct CDR3 sequences, around 29% seen once. The junction had 5 bases not matched to a gene; V was cut back by 7 bases and J by 7 bases. This CDR3 is built from 13 residues. Germline CDR1 LNHDA, CDR2 SQIVND (reference sequence). The data stem from a study of T cell repertoires in cytomegalovirus infection. Findings and limits, study-wide: The ex vivo response showed dominance by HLA-C-restricted CMV-specific TCR beta clonotypes.

This TCR came from a human donor in good health (CMV status not recorded). Some clones in this sample may be carry-over from other donors' samples. The chain recombines TRBV19 with TRBJ1-5; 9 nucleotides line up with TRBD1. This specimen was cultured PBMCs, taken from culture after CMV antigen stimulation. The CDR3 sequence: CASTFTGGQPQHF. The CDR3 DNA is TGTGCCAGTACCTTCACAGGGGGCCAGCCCCAGCATTTT.